These 27 T cell receptor beta chains originate from one sample sequenced in a study of cytomegalovirus exposure and HLA in healthy donors (dated by TCRdb to the late 2010s). To prepare the library, the immunoSEQ multiplex PCR assay was applied. For the multiplex PCR, a mixture combining 60 forward primers for TCR Vbeta segments and 13 reverse primers for TCR Jbeta segments was used. Sourced from immuneACCESS, this table was stored by TCRdb with only in-frame sequences that have V and J called. A share of the clones is absent; for the studies checked, an unresolved V gene accounts for under half, and the remainder has no known explanation. Here the sample has some 170,000 clones; 87% occur a single time. The ten largest clones represent approximately 0.85% of the sample. The sequenced sample was PBMCs. These receptor sequences come from a woman in her thirties in good health and CMV-seronegative.

The chain combines TRBV5-1 with TRBJ2-2; weak D call: TRBD2 (5 bases). This CDR3 has 16 residues. Looked up from germline, CDR1 is SGHRS and CDR2 is YFSETQ. V lost 9 bases and J 0 bases, leaving 18 bases between the germline ends. CDR3 coding DNA: TGCGCCACCTGCGAGGACTTGGAGTCGAACACCGGGGAGCTGTTTTTT. The encoded protein is CATCEDLESNTGELFF.

V is TRBV7-2 and J is TRBJ2-1; 10 bases align to TRBD2. The germline CDR1 and CDR2 sequences are SGHTA and FQGNSA. The V and J ends lost 5 bases and 4 bases, in that order; junction bases with no gene match: 8. This CDR3 has 16 amino acids. CDR3 DNA: TGTGCCAGCAGCCCCTTAGCGGGAGGAAGATACAATGAGCAGTTCTTC. It encodes CASSPLAGGRYNEQFF.

In DNA form, the CDR3 reads TGTGCCAGCAGTCGCGTCGGGGGGAGCAATCAGCCCCAGCATTTT. As protein: CASSRVGGSNQPQHF. The chain uses TRBV27 and TRBJ1-5; D may be TRBD1 (5 bases). Trimming shortened V by 5 bases and J by 1 base, and 12 bases separated the two germline ends. In germline, CDR1 is MNHEY, CDR2 SMNVEV (reference sequence). CDR3 length: 15 residues.

V and J are TRBV9 and TRBJ2-3; 8 bases match TRBD2. The CDR3 runs to 16 residues. Trimming at V came to 4 bases and at J to 8 bases, leaving 15 bases not matched to a gene. Germline V gene data show CDR1 as SGDLS and CDR2 as YYNGEE. The CDR3 coding sequence is TGTGCCAGCAGCCCCCGAGGGAGCGGGGGCCAAAGTACGCAGTATTTT. Translated, it gives CASSPRGSGGQSTQYF.

This clone was detected a few times. The rearrangement uses TRBV2 and TRBJ1-1, with TRBD1 as a possible D gene (6 bases). Germline CDR1 and CDR2: SNHLY and FYNNEI. Trimming cost V 8 bases and J 1 base, with 11 bases left between them. This CDR3 has 13 residues. The CDR3 region is CASGSRGNTEAFF. Written as DNA, the CDR3 is TGTGCCAGCGGAAGCAGGGGGAACACTGAAGCTTTCTTT.

The chain has TRBV7-3 and TRBJ1-1; 7 bases are shared with TRBD1. V was pared by 4 bases and J by 3 bases, with 2 bases of the junction left unmatched. CDR3 length: 13 residues. CDR1 SGHTA and CDR2 FQGTGA come from the germline V gene. The CDR3 reads CASSSQGDTEAFF. The CDR3 nucleotides read TGTGCCAGCAGCTCCCAGGGGGACACTGAAGCTTTCTTT. The full variable domain, completed using reference TRBV7-3 and TRBJ1-1, is GAGVSQTPSNKVTEKGKYVELRCDPISGHTALYWYRQSLGQGPEFLIYFQGTGAADDSGLPNDRFFAVRPEGSVSTLKIQRTERGDSAVYLCASSSQGDTEAFFGQGTRLTVV.

The chain uses TRBV27 and TRBJ2-7; D is unresolved. Per germline, CDR1 MNHEY and CDR2 SMNVEV (reference sequence). CDR3 length equals 14 residues. The V gene lost 5 bases and the J gene lost 3 bases, with 14 bases spanning the gap. CDR3 nucleotides: TGTGCCAGCAGTCTAACAGACACTTACTACGAGCAGTACTTC. It codes for CASSLTDTYYEQYF.

The V call is TRBV5-1, the J call TRBJ2-5, with TRBD2 matching 7 bases. The J call may be wrong; the DNA end is better matched by TRBJ2-7. The germline V gene encodes CDR1 SGHRS and CDR2 YFSETQ. The CDR3 totals 14 residues. CDR3 region: CASSTGLVTYEQYF. CDR3 DNA: TGCGCCAGCAGCACCGGACTAGTTACATACGAGCAGTACTTC.

On this clone: The sample contains more than one DNA sequence encoding this CDR3. This rearrangement joins TRBV5-1 to TRBJ1-6, with D possibly TRBD1 on 6 matching bases. Germline CDR1 SGHRS, CDR2 YFSETQ. V gave up 4 bases and J gave up 6 bases, with 8 bases separating them. The CDR3 runs to 13 residues. The CDR3: CASSMDSNSPLHF. The CDR3 nucleotides are TGCGCCAGCAGCATGGACAGTAATTCACCCCTCCACTTT.

This chain joins TRBV15 and TRBJ1-2; a possible D gene is TRBD1 (6 bases). The V end lost 3 bases, the J end lost 3 bases, and 17 bases lay between the germline ends. The germline V gene encodes CDR1 LNHNV and CDR2 YYDKDF (reference sequence). This CDR3 region has 16 residues. The CDR3 is CATSSENPGGHYGYTF. CDR3 bases: TGTGCCACCAGCAGTGAAAACCCGGGGGGCCACTATGGCTACACCTTC. Full variable domain (remainder filled in from reference TRBV15 and TRBJ1-2): DAMVIQNPRYQVTQFGKPVTLSCSQTLNHNVMYWYQQKSSQAPKLLFHYYDKDFNNEADTPDNFQSRRPNTSFCFLDIRSPGLGDTAMYLCATSSENPGGHYGYTFGSGTRLTVV.

In this sample, this clone turned up once. V gene TRBV27 combines with J gene TRBJ1-4; a weak D match, TRBD1 (5 bases). Germline CDR1 and CDR2: MNHEY and SMNVEV (reference sequence). The ends were cut back, 3 bases at V and 8 bases at J, with 13 bases in the middle. CDR3 length: 14 residues. Here the CDR3 reads CASSFQGVSEKLFF. The CDR3 coding sequence is TGTGCCAGCAGTTTTCAGGGTGTAAGCGAAAAACTGTTTTTT.

This rearrangement joins TRBV5-1 to TRBJ2-1, with 7 nucleotides matching TRBD2. The CDR3 spans 15 residues. Germline CDR1 and CDR2: SGHRS and YFSETQ. Trimming removed 2 bases from V and 5 bases from J; junction bases left unmatched: 7. The CDR3 is CASSLLGGGNNEQFF. The CDR3 DNA is TGCGCCAGCAGCTTATTGGGCGGGGGTAACAATGAGCAGTTCTTC.

The table lists this clone with a count of one. The chain combines TRBV7-6 with TRBJ2-2; 12 bases agree with TRBD2. The germline gives CDR1 SGHVS, CDR2 FNYEAQ. This CDR3 region has 16 residues. V was pared by 4 bases and J by 3 bases, with 3 bases of the junction left unmatched. The CDR3, as DNA: TGTGCCAGCAGCTCGCGACTAGCGGGGGACACCGGGGAGCTGTTTTTT. Residues: CASSSRLAGDTGELFF. The full variable domain, with the rest looked up from reference TRBV7-6 and TRBJ2-2, is GAGVSQSPRYKVTKRGQDVALRCDPISGHVSLYWYRQALGQGPEFLTYFNYEAQQDKSGLPNDRFSAERPEGSISTLTIQRTEQRDSAMYRCASSSRLAGDTGELFFGEGSRLTVL.

This sequence joins TRBV7-9 and TRBJ1-6, with TRBD1 identical over 7 bases. This CDR3 has 14 residues. Germline CDR1 SEHNR, CDR2 FQNEAQ (reference sequence). Germline trimming cut 4 bases from V and 5 bases from J; bases unmatched to any gene: 2. CDR3 protein: CASSSDRDNSPLHF. The CDR3 nucleotides read TGTGCCAGCAGCTCAGACAGGGATAATTCACCCCTCCACTTT.

This clone was counted a single time. The chain joins TRBV14 to TRBJ2-1; the D gene is possibly TRBD2 (6 bases). The CDR3 consists of 14 residues. CDR1 is SGHDN, CDR2 FVKESK, per germline. The V and J ends lost 3 bases and 9 bases respectively, with 15 bases between them. The CDR3 reads CASSQIWRASEQFF. In nucleotides, the CDR3 is TGTGCCAGCAGCCAGATCTGGAGGGCGAGTGAGCAGTTCTTC.

The J gene is TRBJ2-2, the V gene TRBV6-1, with D perhaps TRBD1 (6 bases). The germline V gene has CDR1 MNHNS and CDR2 SASEGT. This CDR3 is 15 amino acids long. Deletions cut 6 bases from V and 4 bases from J, with 15 bases between. CDR3 sequence (DNA): TGTGCCAGCAGGCCCACAGGGAGAGCCACCGGGGAGCTGTTTTTT. This codes for CASRPTGRATGELFF.

This chain connects TRBV5-1 to TRBJ2-5, with TRBD2 matching over 7 bases. The J call may be faulty, since TRBJ2-7 better matches the DNA end. Germline values: CDR1 SGHRS, CDR2 YFSETQ. CDR3 length equals 15 residues. The CDR3 reads CASSLRPGLVYEQYF. CDR3 nucleotides: TGCGCCAGCAGCCTTAGACCCGGACTAGTCTACGAGCAGTACTTC.

The chain couples TRBV18 to TRBJ1-1, with D possibly TRBD1 on 6 matching bases. The germline V gene encodes CDR1 KGHSH and CDR2 LQKENI. The V and J ends lost 4 bases and 7 bases respectively, with 13 bases between them. The CDR3 totals 13 residues. DNA for the CDR3: TGTGCCAGCTCACTTAAGGCCAGGGGTGAAGCTTTCTTT. It translates to CASSLKARGEAFF.

V usage is TRBV15 and J usage is TRBJ2-2; 12 bases match TRBD1. The CDR3 consists of 16 residues. Germline loops: CDR1 LNHNV, CDR2 YYDKDF (reference sequence). J lost 4 bases, V lost 9 bases, and 9 bases had no gene match. The CDR3 DNA is TGTGCCACGCGGCCGGGACAGGGGGCAATCACCGGGGAGCTGTTTTTT. This encodes CATRPGQGAITGELFF. Full variable domain (outside the CDR3, taken from reference TRBV15 and TRBJ2-2): DAMVIQNPRYQVTQFGKPVTLSCSQTLNHNVMYWYQQKSSQAPKLLFHYYDKDFNNEADTPDNFQSRRPNTSFCFLDIRSPGLGDTAMYLCATRPGQGAITGELFFGEGSRLTVL.

The J gene is TRBJ2-3, the V gene TRBV4-3; no definite D call. The CDR3 contains 16 residues. The ends were cut back, 0 bases at V and 2 bases at J, with 12 bases in the middle. Germline CDR1 LGHNA, CDR2 YSLEER. The CDR3 region has the DNA TGCGCCAGCAGCCAAGATGACCGGGTCTCCACAGATACGCAGTATTTT. Translated, it gives CASSQDDRVSTDTQYF.

The chain recombines TRBV5-4 with TRBJ2-5; TRBD2 might be the D (5 bases). Near its end, the DNA agrees better with TRBJ2-7, so the J call may be wrong. Per germline, CDR1 SGHNT and CDR2 YYREEE (reference sequence). The CDR3 runs to 13 residues. In nucleotides, the CDR3 is TGTGCCAGCAGCCCCCGGGGAGCCTACGAGCAGTACTTC. Its protein is CASSPRGAYEQYF.

This clone has only a few counts. This sequence joins TRBV5-1 and TRBJ2-1; 13 bases line up with TRBD2. Per the germline V gene, CDR1 is SGHRS and CDR2 is YFSETQ. V was clipped by 0 bases and J by 8 bases; unmatched bases: 2. This CDR3 has 15 amino acids. The CDR3 DNA follows: TGCGCCAGCAGCTTGGATGGGACTAGCGGGGATGAGCAGTTCTTC. The encoded protein is CASSLDGTSGDEQFF.

This chain connects TRBV27 to TRBJ1-5; 7 nucleotides line up with TRBD1. Germline V gives CDR1 MNHEY, CDR2 SMNVEV (reference sequence). This CDR3 is 18 amino acids long. V shed 1 base, J shed 1 base, and the junction held 10 bases outside the gene matches. CDR3 residues: CASSLFGGGALSNQPQHF. The CDR3 coding sequence is TGTGCCAGCAGTTTATTCGGAGGGGGCGCCCTCAGCAATCAGCCCCAGCATTTT.

The CDR3 spells CASSASWTGKETQYF. For the CDR3, the DNA is TGCGCCAGCAGCGCGTCATGGACAGGCAAAGAGACCCAGTACTTC. The rearrangement uses TRBV4-3 and TRBJ2-5, with 7 nucleotides matching TRBD1. V lost 5 bases to trimming and J lost 3 bases; unmatched junction nucleotides: 9. CDR1 and CDR2 from the germline V gene are LGHNA and YSLEER. The CDR3 totals 15 residues.

V usage is TRBV14 and J usage is TRBJ2-7; a weak D match, TRBD1 (6 bases). Per the germline V gene, CDR1 is SGHDN and CDR2 is FVKESK. Trimming pared 0 bases from V and 4 bases from J, leaving 16 bases between. This CDR3 is built from 16 residues. CDR3 residues: CASSQEATTGLYEQYF. CDR3 bases: TGTGCCAGCAGCCAAGAAGCAACTACAGGGCTGTACGAGCAGTACTTC.

The V call is TRBV7-9, the J call TRBJ2-7; 7 positions match TRBD2. This CDR3 is built from 12 residues. Germline trimming cut 6 bases from V and 5 bases from J; bases unmatched to any gene: 4. Germline V lookup: CDR1 SEHNR, CDR2 FQNEAQ (reference sequence). The CDR3, as DNA: TGTGCCAGCAGTTTCGGGACTAACGAGCAGTACTTC. Its translation is CASSFGTNEQYF.

The genes are TRBV10-2 and TRBJ1-1; no definite D call. The CDR3 has 13 amino acids. V lost 0 bases and J lost 10, with 12 bases in between. Germline assignment: CDR1 WSHSY and CDR2 SAAADI. CDR3 in amino acids: CASSESTIQRAFF. The CDR3 nucleotides read TGCGCCAGCAGTGAGTCGACAATACAACGAGCTTTCTTT.